The present T cell receptor beta chain was sequenced within a study of shared clonotypes between healthy human individuals. Study at large: Donor ages ranged 18 to 49 years: a couple of women, a few men.

CD4+ cell separation produced CD45RA+ naive and CD45RA-negative memory subsets. Notes on the study in general: In general, naive subsets displayed greater estimated richness than memory subsets did.

CDR3 length equals 15 residues. Germline V lookup: CDR1 SGHTA, CDR2 FQGNSA. This table comes from immunoSEQ multiplex PCR, and its TCRdb copy is limited to in-frame clones, with some not included. The table includes around 990,000 clones, approximately 80% detected once. For this clone: What it recognizes is unknown. The junction shows a germline mismatch at one end, possibly a read error. At the DNA level, this CDR3 is encoded by other sequences in the same sample as well.

Sequencing used memory CD4+ T cells from PBMCs. As for subset: CD45RA-negative fraction. This sequence joins TRBV7-2 and TRBJ2-1; 7 positions match TRBD2. The receptor was isolated from a man aged 18 to 35 in good health. Some clones in this sample may be carry-over from other donors' samples. The CDR3 DNA sequence: TGTGCCAGCAGCCTAGCGGTAAGCTCCTACAATGAGCAGTTCTTC. Translation: CASSLAVSSYNEQFF.